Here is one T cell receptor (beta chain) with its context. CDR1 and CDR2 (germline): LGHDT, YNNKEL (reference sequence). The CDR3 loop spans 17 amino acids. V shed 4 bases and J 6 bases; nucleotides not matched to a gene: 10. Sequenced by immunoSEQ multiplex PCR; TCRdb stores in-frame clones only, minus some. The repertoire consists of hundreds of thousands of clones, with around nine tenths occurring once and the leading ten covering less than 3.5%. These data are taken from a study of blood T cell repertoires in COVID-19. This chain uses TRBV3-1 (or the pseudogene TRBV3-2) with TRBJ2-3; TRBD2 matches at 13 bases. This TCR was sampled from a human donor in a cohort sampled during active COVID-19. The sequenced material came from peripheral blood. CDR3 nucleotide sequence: TGTGCCAGCAGCCGAGGACTAGCGGGGGCCTCCGGTGATACGCAGTATTTT. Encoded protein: CASSRGLAGASGDTQYF.